This T cell receptor beta chain was documented in a study of T cell responses to AZD1222 COVID-19 vaccine. This CDR3 has 14 amino acids. Looked up from germline, CDR1 is SGHTA and CDR2 is FQGTGA. Trimming took 2 bases from V and 8 from J, leaving 15 bases between them. Whole-study results and caveats: Mostly white British, mostly female donors; authors suggested clonal diversity may be underestimated. Repertoires were obtained solely post-peak T cell response.

Some clones are missing from TCRdb's copy, which holds only in-frame ones; the method was immunoSEQ multiplex PCR. The data hold 110,000 or so clones, with just over 90% observed a single time. A single count supports this clone. Its antigen is still unknown. The rearrangement uses TRBV7-3 and TRBJ1-1; the D is unclear. The sequence was obtained from an adult in good health. The input for sequencing was peripheral blood, taken on day 0 of AZD1222 vaccination. In nucleotides, the CDR3 is TGTGCCAGCAGCTTAGAAGCCAGTATAGGCGAAGCTTTCTTT. It is translated as CASSLEASIGEAFF.